Each of the 18 T cell receptor beta chains below was sequenced from the same sample in a study of blood T cell repertoires in COVID-19. Sequencing used immunoSEQ multiplex PCR; TCRdb keeps in-frame clones, though not all of them. The table shows under 60,000 clones, with 90% occurring only once. Sequencing was performed on peripheral blood. The receptors derive from a human donor in a cohort sampled during active COVID-19.

The rearrangement links TRBV11-2 to TRBJ2-3, with D maybe TRBD2 (6 bases). The CDR3 is 15 amino acids. From germline, CDR1 is SGHAT and CDR2 FQNNGV. V was pared by 5 bases and J by 4 bases, with 16 bases between. For the CDR3, the DNA is TGTGCCAGCAGCCGCGTCGGGAGAAGGCCAGATACGCAGTATTTT. It specifies CASSRVGRRPDTQYF.

The chain combines TRBV6-5 with TRBJ2-7; tentatively, D is TRBD1 (6 bases). The CDR3 extends over 14 amino acids. Trimming left V 8 bases short and J 3 bases short, with 17 bases between. Looked up from germline, CDR1 is MNHEY and CDR2 is SVGAGI. This CDR3 is CASENRDTNYEQYF. CDR3 bases: TGTGCCAGCGAGAATCGGGACACTAACTACGAGCAGTACTTC.

This sequence joins TRBV10-3 and TRBJ2-5, with D possibly being TRBD2 (6 bases). V was trimmed by 0 bases and J by 5 bases, leaving 16 bases between them. The CDR3 runs 16 residues. Germline V CDR1 and CDR2: ENHRY, SYGVKD. CDR3 nucleotides: TGTGCCATCAGTGAGTCCGGCGGGGCCCGGCGGGAGACCCAGTACTTC. This sequence encodes CAISESGGARRETQYF.

V is TRBV11-2 and J is TRBJ2-1; a possible D gene is TRBD2 (5 bases). Trimming shortened V by 0 bases and J by 12 bases, and 18 bases separated the two germline ends. Germline V lookup: CDR1 SGHAT, CDR2 FQNNGV. CDR3 size: 15 residues. The CDR3 loop is CASSLELTGKGGQFF. Here the CDR3 DNA reads TGTGCCAGCAGCTTAGAACTTACGGGGAAGGGTGGGCAGTTCTTC. Using reference TRBV11-2 and TRBJ2-1 for the parts outside the CDR3, the full variable domain is EAGVAQSPRYKIIEKRQSVAFWCNPISGHATLYWYQQILGQGPKLLIQFQNNGVVDDSQLPKDRFSAERLKGVDSTLKIQPAKLEDSAVYLCASSLELTGKGGQFFGPGTRLTVL.

This chain connects TRBV7-8 to TRBJ2-1; D may be TRBD2 (6 bases). The V gene lost 0 bases and the J gene lost 4 bases, with 7 bases spanning the gap. The CDR3 has 14 amino acids. Germline V gene sequence: CDR1 SGHVS, CDR2 FQNEAQ. CDR3: CASSLAREYNEQFF. The CDR3 DNA reads TGTGCCAGCAGCTTAGCCCGGGAGTACAATGAGCAGTTCTTC.

This chain connects TRBV5-1 to TRBJ2-2; 9 bases are shared with TRBD1. The CDR3 contains 15 residues. The V gene end was trimmed by 4 bases and the J gene end by 5 bases; junction bases not matched to a gene: 6. Per the germline V gene, CDR1 is SGHRS and CDR2 is YFSETQ. CDR3 sequence reads: CASSQGTGRTGELFF. The CDR3 coding sequence is TGCGCCAGCAGCCAAGGGACAGGGAGAACCGGGGAGCTGTTTTTT.

This chain uses TRBV28 with TRBJ1-2; no clear D. The CDR3 loop spans 15 amino acids. CDR1 and CDR2 from the germline V gene are MDHEN and SYDVKM. V dropped 4 bases and J dropped 4 bases, with 16 bases sitting between them. The CDR3 reads CASSSGSPNPYGYTF. The CDR3 nucleotides read TGTGCCAGCAGTTCCGGGTCGCCTAACCCCTATGGCTACACCTTC.

The V call is TRBV7-9, the J call TRBJ1-4; D is unresolved. The CDR3 runs 14 residues. Germline V gives CDR1 SEHNR, CDR2 FQNEAQ (reference sequence). The germline V and J ends were trimmed by 3 bases and 3 bases, with 8 bases remaining between them. CDR3 coding DNA: TGTGCCAGCAGCTTTGAGGAGGCTAATGAAAAACTGTTTTTT. Translated: CASSFEEANEKLFF.

Of note for this clone: The sample has other DNA sequences that encode this CDR3 too. The chain has TRBV7-3 and TRBJ2-2; TRBD2 matches at 12 bases. Germline values: CDR1 SGHTA, CDR2 FQGTGA. The junction had 2 bases not matched to a gene; V was cut back by 0 bases and J by 6 bases. The CDR3 has 16 amino acids. The CDR3, as DNA: TGTGCCAGCAGCTTAACGCTAGCGGGGGGGCCCGGGGAGCTGTTTTTT. It translates to CASSLTLAGGPGELFF.

The chain employs TRBV12-5 and TRBJ2-3; maybe TRBD2 (5 bases). The CDR3 length is 15 residues. Looked up from germline, CDR1 is LGHNT and CDR2 is FRNRAP. V dropped 10 bases and J dropped 6 bases, with 23 bases sitting between them. CDR3 sequence (DNA): TGTGCTACCACCCGGGGAAACGTAATTGGGGATACGCAGTATTTT. Residues: CATTRGNVIGDTQYF.

Only a few counts were recorded for this clone. This chain joins TRBV28 and TRBJ1-1; 9 bases fit TRBD1. Germline V gives CDR1 MDHEN, CDR2 SYDVKM. There are 17 residues in the CDR3. J gave up 5 bases and V 6 bases, and 16 bases lay outside the gene matches. The chain's CDR3 is CASRLPEDRGPRTEAFF. DNA of the CDR3: TGTGCCAGCAGGCTCCCGGAGGACAGGGGTCCCCGTACTGAAGCTTTCTTT.

V gene TRBV27 combines with J gene TRBJ2-7; 12 nucleotides match TRBD2. J gave up 7 bases and V 5 bases, and 6 bases lay outside the gene matches. CDR1 and CDR2 (germline): MNHEY, SMNVEV (reference sequence). CDR3 size: 14 residues. CDR3: CASSRTSGKGEQYF. The DNA for the CDR3 is TGTGCCAGCAGTCGGACTAGCGGGAAGGGGGAGCAGTACTTC.

This clone was counted a single time. CDR3 loop: CASSAPGVARFF. The DNA of the CDR3 is TGTGCCAGCAGTGCCCCCGGGGTAGCTAGGTTCTTC. V gene TRBV12-3 or TRBV12-4 combines with J gene TRBJ2-1, with D possibly being TRBD2 (5 bases). The V and J ends lost 5 bases and 15 bases respectively, with 17 bases between them. This CDR3 comprises 12 residues.

The V gene is TRBV11-3, the J gene TRBJ2-1; 8 nucleotides agree with TRBD1. The V and J ends lost 4 bases and 0 bases, in that order; junction bases with no gene match: 5. The germline CDR1 and CDR2 sequences are SGHNT and YENEEA. The CDR3 has 16 amino acids. The CDR3 reads CASSSTGESSYNEQFF. The CDR3 DNA reads as TGTGCCAGCAGCTCGACAGGGGAGAGCTCCTACAATGAGCAGTTCTTC. Full variable domain (missing parts from reference TRBV11-3 and TRBJ2-1): EAGVVQSPRYKIIEKKQPVAFWCNPISGHNTLYWYLQNLGQGPELLIRYENEEAVDDSQLPKDRFSAERLKGVDSTLKIQPAELGDSAVYLCASSSTGESSYNEQFFGPGTRLTVL.

This chain links TRBV19 with TRBJ1-5; TRBD1 might be the D (6 bases). There are 14 residues in the CDR3. CDR1 and CDR2 (germline): LNHDA, SQIVND (reference sequence). The V end lost 7 bases, the J end lost 0 bases, and 10 bases lay between the germline ends. Here the CDR3 DNA reads TGTGCCAGTACCGCAGGGGATAGCAATCAGCCCCAGCATTTT. Amino acids: CASTAGDSNQPQHF.

This clone occurred a few times. The genes are TRBV5-6 and TRBJ2-1; 7 positions agree with TRBD1. Germline CDR1 is SGHDT and CDR2 is YYEEEE. V was clipped by 3 bases and J by 8 bases; unmatched bases: 5. The CDR3 is 13 residues long. CDR3 loop: CASSSYQGDEQFF. CDR3 in DNA: TGTGCCAGCAGCTCCTACCAGGGGGATGAGCAGTTCTTC.

The rearrangement joins TRBV29-1 to TRBJ2-2, with 9 bases aligning to TRBD2. Germline V lookup: CDR1 SQVTM, CDR2 ANQGSEA. V lost 6 bases and J lost 5; bases outside the gene matches: 7. This CDR3 comprises 14 residues. The CDR3 DNA sequence: TGCAGCGTACGATTAGCGGGAGCTACCGGGGAGCTGTTTTTT. Translating it yields CSVRLAGATGELFF.

J is TRBJ2-2 and V is TRBV5-1; TRBD2 matches at 11 bases. The V gene end was trimmed by 3 bases and the J gene end by 1 base; junction bases not matched to a gene: 5. The CDR3 is 17 residues long. CDR1 is SGHRS, CDR2 YFSETQ, per germline. CDR3 region: CASSYGTSGMNTGELFF. The CDR3 DNA is TGCGCCAGCAGCTACGGGACTAGCGGTATGAACACCGGGGAGCTGTTTTTT.